This T cell receptor (beta chain) was sequenced during a study of shared clonotypes between healthy human individuals. Study-wide findings and caveats: Sharing across a few donors was seen in approximately 5.2% of naive CD4 clonotypes.

The study separated CD4+ cells into CD45RA+ naive and CD45RA-negative memory subsets. Comments on this clone: Its antigen is unidentified.

Genomic DNA per cell subset filled all wells of several immunoSEQ plates. The assay was immunoSEQ multiplex PCR, and TCRdb's table has in-frame clones only and misses some. The data contain around 2.1 million clones, 90% to 96% of them singletons. The receptor was isolated from a man aged 18 to 29 in good health. Sequencing was done on a sample of naive CD4+ T cells sorted from blood. Subset indicated: CD45RA+ positively selected.

DNA of the CDR3: TGTGCCAGCAGTGCTCGGGCAAATCCGAACACCGGGGAGCTGTTTTTT. Its translation is CASSARANPNTGELFF. The gene calls are TRBV6-4 and TRBJ2-2; no clear D gene. Deletions cut 4 bases from V and 0 bases from J, with 12 bases between. This CDR3 contains 16 residues. Germline V gene data show CDR1 as MRHNA and CDR2 as SNTAGT.